This TCR beta chain was captured by sequencing in a study of T cell responses to AZD1222 COVID-19 vaccine. Study outcomes and limitations: Mapped onto spike, vaccine-associated CD4 TCRs spanned it and were dominant at 160-218 and 743-854. Most donors were white British and more were female, and clonal diversity was possibly underestimated.

With 2 bases clipped from V and 3 bases from J, the junction kept 2 bases outside the gene matches. The CDR3 spans 15 residues. CDR1 and CDR2 from the germline V gene are MNHEY and SVGEGT. Samples with a second dose at about 4 or about 12 weeks were pooled together. The repertoire was sequenced with immunoSEQ multiplex PCR; TCRdb's copy has only in-frame clones and lacks some. The sample includes 140,000 or so clones, 90% to 95% of them seen just once. Of note for this clone: The antigen is undetermined.

The receptor comes from an adult who received the AZD1222 COVID-19 vaccine. Specimen: peripheral blood, collected 28 days after the second AZD1222 dose. The rearrangement links TRBV6-2 or TRBV6-3 to TRBJ1-4, with 8 positions matching TRBD1. The DNA of the CDR3 is TGTGCCAGCAGTTACCGGGGACAGGCTAATGAAAAACTGTTTTTT. Residues: CASSYRGQANEKLFF.